The 27 T cell receptor beta chains below come from one sample, sequenced in a study of OX40 agonist ivuxolimab in advanced cancers. The data were produced by immunoSEQ multiplex PCR, yet TCRdb's version contains in-frame clones alone and is incomplete. The sample shows under 5,500 clones, approximately 71% of them seen only once. The sample here was CD4+ or CD8+ T cells sorted from blood, taken in a trial of the OX40 agonist ivuxolimab. These receptors were collected from an adult with an advanced solid tumor such as melanoma, head and neck, liver or kidney cancer.

This chain connects TRBV15 to TRBJ2-7, with D perhaps TRBD2 (5 bases). V was pared by 0 bases and J by 5 bases, with 11 bases between. This CDR3 comprises 14 residues. Germline lookup yields CDR1 LNHNV and CDR2 YYDKDF (reference sequence). For the CDR3, the DNA is TGTGCCACCAGCAGAGACCGGGGTCCCAACGAGCAGTACTTC. Its translation: CATSRDRGPNEQYF.

V and J are TRBV7-9 and TRBJ2-1; D perhaps matches TRBD1 (6 bases). The V end lost 5 bases, the J end lost 8 bases, and 19 bases lay between the germline ends. CDR3 length equals 15 residues. Germline lookup yields CDR1 SEHNR and CDR2 FQNEAQ (reference sequence). CDR3 nucleotides: TGTGCCAGCAGCGACCGGGACATCGGCTGGGATGAGCAGTTCTTC. Its protein is CASSDRDIGWDEQFF.

This chain connects TRBV12-5 to TRBJ1-2; TRBD1 is a possible D gene (6 bases). V gave up 0 bases and J gave up 3 bases, with 8 bases separating them. The CDR3 has 14 amino acids. Germline V CDR1 and CDR2: LGHNT, FRNRAP. CDR3 amino acids: CASGLVSGDYGYTF. DNA of the CDR3: TGTGCTAGTGGTTTGGTATCAGGGGACTATGGCTACACCTTC. Together with reference TRBV12-5 and TRBJ1-2, the CDR3 gives the full variable domain: DARVTQTPRHKVTEMGQEVTMRCQPILGHNTVFWYRQTMMQGLELLAYFRNRAPLDDSGMPKDRFSAEMPDATLATLKIQPSEPRDSAVYFCASGLVSGDYGYTFGSGTRLTVV.

This chain links TRBV10-3 with TRBJ1-1; D is uncertain. This CDR3 contains 11 residues. V shed 4 bases and J shed 8 bases, with 8 bases lying between them. The germline gives CDR1 ENHRY, CDR2 SYGVKD. DNA for the CDR3: TGTGCCATCAGTGGAGGTGGCGAAGCTTTCTTT. Protein: CAISGGGEAFF.

The V call is TRBV2, the J call TRBJ2-3; D remains ambiguous. The V end lost 3 bases, the J end lost 8 bases, and 15 bases lay between the germline ends. Germline V gene sequence: CDR1 SNHLY, CDR2 FYNNEI. CDR3 length: 14 amino acids. For the CDR3, the DNA is TGTGCCAGCAGTGAGTTAGACCTCCAAGGTACGCAGTATTTT. Translation: CASSELDLQGTQYF.

The J gene is TRBJ1-6, the V gene TRBV4-2; the match to TRBD1 covers 7 bases. Per the germline V gene, CDR1 is LGHNA and CDR2 is YNFKEQ. This CDR3 is built from 15 residues. J lost 6 bases, V lost 1 base, and 3 bases had no gene match. CDR3 region: CASSQGTGSNSPLHF. Here the CDR3 DNA reads TGTGCCAGCAGCCAAGGGACAGGCTCTAATTCACCCCTCCACTTT.

The J gene is TRBJ1-2, the V gene TRBV29-1; D is uncertain. The V gene's germline CDR1 is SQVTM and CDR2 ANQGSEA. Trimming took 0 bases from V and 0 from J, leaving 8 bases between them. There are 14 residues in the CDR3. CDR3: CSVEDWGPNYGYTF. In DNA form, the CDR3 reads TGCAGCGTTGAAGACTGGGGTCCTAACTATGGCTACACCTTC.

CDR3 coding DNA: TGCGCCAGCAGCCGGGAACCCCCGGCAGGAATGAATTCACCCCTCCACTTT. This gives the protein CASSREPPAGMNSPLHF. The chain couples TRBV4-1 to TRBJ1-6; D gene unclear. The CDR3 totals 17 residues. Germline V gene lookup returns CDR1 MGHRA and CDR2 YSYEKL. V dropped 4 bases and J dropped 7 bases, with 20 bases sitting between them.

The V call is TRBV4-1, the J call TRBJ2-2; 14 bases fit TRBD2. The germline V gene encodes CDR1 MGHRA and CDR2 YSYEKL. The length of the CDR3 is 18 residues. Trimming at V came to 0 bases and at J to 5 bases, leaving 5 bases not matched to a gene. The CDR3 here is CASSQEGLAGVNTGELFF. CDR3 nucleotide sequence: TGCGCCAGCAGCCAAGAGGGACTAGCGGGGGTAAATACCGGGGAGCTGTTTTTT.

The chain carries TRBV27 and TRBJ1-5; no firm D call. Germline values: CDR1 MNHEY, CDR2 SMNVEV (reference sequence). The CDR3 totals 14 residues. The germline V and J ends were trimmed by 2 bases and 3 bases, with 8 bases remaining between them. Here the CDR3 DNA reads TGTGCCAGCAGTTTAGGTACAGACAATCAGCCCCAGCATTTT. As protein: CASSLGTDNQPQHF.

The rearrangement links TRBV7-6 to TRBJ1-4; TRBD1 is a possible D gene (6 bases). Germline values: CDR1 SGHVS, CDR2 FNYEAQ. The V end was cut by 1 base, the J end by 4 bases, with 13 bases between. The CDR3 is 16 residues long. The CDR3 DNA reads TGTGCCAGCAGCTTAGGAGTGGGGGGCTTTAATGAAAAACTGTTTTTT. Translated, it gives CASSLGVGGFNEKLFF.

This chain joins TRBV27 and TRBJ2-7, with 7 positions matching TRBD1. CDR1 and CDR2 from the germline V gene are MNHEY and SMNVEV (reference sequence). V dropped 4 bases and J dropped 1; count of bases not matched to a gene: 4. The CDR3 runs to 14 residues. The CDR3 sequence is CASSYQGQSYEQYF. The CDR3 DNA reads as TGTGCCAGCAGTTACCAGGGACAGTCCTACGAGCAGTACTTC.

The V and J genes are TRBV6-6 and TRBJ2-6, with D perhaps matching TRBD1 or TRBD2 (6 bases each). Germline values: CDR1 MNHNY, CDR2 SVGAGI (reference sequence). The CDR3 has 12 residues. CDR3 in amino acids: CSGGNGANVLTF. CDR3 bases: TGTTCCGGGGGCAATGGGGCCAACGTCCTGACTTTC.

The V gene is TRBV19, the J gene TRBJ2-1; the match to TRBD2 covers 8 bases. Trimming cost V 4 bases and J 4 bases; bases outside gene matches: 6. There are 15 residues in the CDR3. CDR1 is LNHDA and CDR2 is SQIVND in the germline V gene (reference sequence). The CDR3 DNA is TGTGCCAGTAGTACCGTAGCGGGGCAGTACAATGAGCAGTTCTTC. This sequence encodes CASSTVAGQYNEQFF.

J is TRBJ2-5 and V is TRBV9, with D maybe TRBD2 (7 bases). V was cut by 0 bases and J by 2 bases, with 14 bases left in between. The CDR3 loop spans 16 amino acids. Germline CDR1 and CDR2: SGDLS and YYNGEE. Here the CDR3 DNA reads TGTGCCAGCAGCGTAGAGGGGGGGAGTGGACAAGAGACCCAGTACTTC. Residues: CASSVEGGSGQETQYF.

This chain links TRBV9 with TRBJ1-5; possible D gene TRBD1, 5 bases. V was clipped by 4 bases and J by 5 bases, with 13 bases between them. The CDR3 totals 14 residues. CDR1 and CDR2 (germline): SGDLS, YYNGEE. CDR3 region: CASSTGTDHQPQHF. The DNA for the CDR3 is TGTGCCAGCAGCACCGGGACCGACCATCAGCCCCAGCATTTT.

This clone was detected a few times. This sequence joins TRBV4-2 and TRBJ2-3, with 8 bases lining up with TRBD2. Germline lookup yields CDR1 LGHNA and CDR2 YNFKEQ. Trimming took 0 bases from V and 2 from J; bases not matched to a gene: 4. CDR3 length: 16 amino acids. Written as DNA, the CDR3 is TGTGCCAGCAGCCAAGAACGGGGGGGCGCCACAGATACGCAGTATTTT. Amino acids: CASSQERGGATDTQYF.

This chain joins TRBV9 and TRBJ2-1; TRBD2 aligns across 10 bases. Germline CDR1 SGDLS, CDR2 YYNGEE. CDR3 size: 16 residues. V dropped 0 bases and J dropped 4; count of bases not matched to a gene: 4. This CDR3 is CASSVAAGGPYNEQFF. As DNA, the CDR3 is TGTGCCAGCAGCGTAGCAGCGGGGGGGCCTTACAATGAGCAGTTCTTC. Full variable domain (missing parts from reference TRBV9 and TRBJ2-1): DSGVTQTPKHLITATGQRVTLRCSPRSGDLSVYWYQQSLDQGLQFLIQYYNGEERAKGNILERFSAQQFPDLHSELNLSSLELGDSALYFCASSVAAGGPYNEQFFGPGTRLTVL.

This clone was recorded at least ten times. The rearrangement links TRBV7-2 to TRBJ2-5, with no clear D. Trimming left V 0 bases short and J 2 bases short, with 7 bases between. The CDR3 totals 14 residues. Looked up from germline, CDR1 is SGHTA and CDR2 is FQGNSA. CDR3 residues: CASSLAGQQETQYF. DNA of the CDR3: TGTGCCAGCAGCTTAGCCGGGCAGCAAGAGACCCAGTACTTC.

This clone came up many times. Other DNA variants within this sample encode the same CDR3. This chain links TRBV6-5 with TRBJ1-2; a possible D gene is TRBD1 (6 bases). With 2 bases removed from V and 7 bases from J, the gap between germline ends came to 8 bases. Germline lookup yields CDR1 MNHEY and CDR2 SVGAGI. The CDR3 consists of 12 residues. CDR3 nucleotides: TGTGCCAGCAGTTACGTAGGGGGTGGCTACACCTTC. It is translated as CASSYVGGGYTF.

The chain is built from TRBV27 and TRBJ1-2; 9 nucleotides line up with TRBD1. The length of the CDR3 is 14 residues. V shed 6 bases and J 8 bases; nucleotides not matched to a gene: 10. From germline, CDR1 is MNHEY and CDR2 SMNVEV (reference sequence). The CDR3 sequence: CASSRQGGLRGYTF. The CDR3 DNA reads TGTGCCAGCAGCCGACAGGGGGGGCTCCGGGGCTACACCTTC.

This clone was detected a few times. The chain combines TRBV7-9 with TRBJ1-1; no clear D gene. CDR1 is SEHNR and CDR2 is FQNEAQ in the germline V gene (reference sequence). This CDR3 contains 11 residues. The ends were cut back, 5 bases at V and 1 base at J, with 2 bases in the middle. The DNA for the CDR3 is TGTGCCAGCAGCCAGAACACTGAAGCTTTCTTT. Encoded protein: CASSQNTEAFF.

The V gene is TRBV5-1, the J gene TRBJ2-3; D gene unclear. CDR3 size: 16 residues. Germline values: CDR1 SGHRS, CDR2 YFSETQ. V was trimmed by 7 bases and J by 0 bases, leaving 18 bases between them. The CDR3 spells CASGPTHVASTDTQYF. CDR3 nucleotides: TGCGCCAGCGGCCCTACCCACGTCGCTAGCACAGATACGCAGTATTTT.

V usage is TRBV10-3 and J usage is TRBJ2-3; unclear D gene. V shed 7 bases and J shed 5 bases, with 16 bases lying between them. CDR1 and CDR2 (germline): ENHRY, SYGVKD. This CDR3 region has 14 residues. CDR3 bases: TGTGCCATCAATGATGGTGGAGTTCAAGATACGCAGTATTTT. Protein product: CAINDGGVQDTQYF.

Judged by abundance, this clone is medium-sized. The chain carries TRBV28 and TRBJ2-5; no definite D call. This CDR3 comprises 14 residues. V was cut by 4 bases and J by 2 bases, with 11 bases left in between. Germline lookup yields CDR1 MDHEN and CDR2 SYDVKM. The CDR3 loop is CASSSRLRQETQYF. The CDR3 coding sequence is TGTGCCAGCAGTTCCCGACTCCGTCAAGAGACCCAGTACTTC.

The CDR3 region is CASSLDPTGLDHGYTF. DNA for the CDR3: TGTGCCAGCAGCTTAGATCCCACAGGGCTTGACCATGGCTACACCTTC. This rearrangement joins TRBV11-2 to TRBJ1-2, with D possibly being TRBD1 (6 bases). Trimming took 0 bases from V and 6 from J, leaving 17 bases between them. Germline lookup yields CDR1 SGHAT and CDR2 FQNNGV. This CDR3 has 16 residues. Looking up the rest from reference TRBV11-2 and TRBJ1-2 gives the full variable domain: EAGVAQSPRYKIIEKRQSVAFWCNPISGHATLYWYQQILGQGPKLLIQFQNNGVVDDSQLPKDRFSAERLKGVDSTLKIQPAKLEDSAVYLCASSLDPTGLDHGYTFGSGTRLTVV.

This chain links TRBV14 with TRBJ2-5, with D unclear. Trimming cost V 1 base and J 3 bases, with 9 bases left between them. Germline V CDR1 and CDR2: SGHDN, FVKESK. The CDR3 is made up of 14 amino acids. The CDR3 DNA sequence: TGTGCCAGCAGCCAAGCTGATGCTGAAGAGACCCAGTACTTC. Its translation is CASSQADAEETQYF.